The 7 T cell receptor beta chains below were found in one sample sequenced in a study of beta chain features in type 1 diabetes. Every bit of the isolated RNA underwent reverse transcription, so sequencing read expressed TCRB transcripts. Using immunoSEQ multiplex PCR, the repertoire was profiled, and TCRdb retains in-frame clones only, with some absent. The table records about 150,000 clones, 11% of them present only once. Sequences were obtained from central memory CD4+ T cells from blood. These receptors were taken from a man between 18 and 29 years old in good health.

This clone was picked up a small number of times. This chain joins TRBV2 and TRBJ2-2; 9 bases agree with TRBD1. Looked up from germline, CDR1 is SNHLY and CDR2 is FYNNEI. V trimming: 7 bases; J trimming: 6 bases; junction bases outside the gene matches: 9. This CDR3 has 15 amino acids. The CDR3 region has the DNA TGTGCCAGCAAAGGGACAGGGCAAATAGCCGGGGAGCTGTTTTTT. This encodes CASKGTGQIAGELFF.

This clone came up many times. The V call is TRBV6-6, the J call TRBJ2-5; D unresolved. This CDR3 is 11 amino acids long. Trimming left V 0 bases short and J 5 bases short, with 1 base between. Germline values: CDR1 MNHNY, CDR2 SVGAGI (reference sequence). The CDR3 nucleotides read TGTGCCAGCAGTTACTCGGAGACCCAGTACTTC. Protein product: CASSYSETQYF.

This clone was seen more than once but under ten times. The CDR3 protein is CASSYSPRGESGYTF. CDR3 nucleotides: TGTGCCAGCAGTTACAGCCCGCGGGGAGAGAGTGGCTACACCTTC. V is TRBV6-5 and J is TRBJ1-2; unclear D gene. CDR1 and CDR2 (germline): MNHEY, SVGAGI. CDR3 length: 15 residues. With 2 bases removed from V and 7 bases from J, the gap between germline ends came to 17 bases.

The chain employs TRBV5-4 and TRBJ2-6, with 7 bases that match TRBD1. Germline lookup yields CDR1 SGHNT and CDR2 YYREEE (reference sequence). V dropped 6 bases and J dropped 2; count of bases not matched to a gene: 11. The CDR3 runs to 17 residues. The chain's CDR3 is CASNKGKGQAGANVLTF. CDR3 in DNA: TGTGCCAGCAACAAGGGGAAAGGACAGGCTGGGGCCAACGTCCTGACTTTC.

In its sample, this clone was seen a few times. The identical CDR3 is also encoded by other nucleotide sequences in the sample. The V and J genes are TRBV2 and TRBJ2-7; no clear D. Trimming took off 0 bases at V and 4 bases at J, with 1 base between the two ends. This CDR3 region has 11 residues. In germline, CDR1 is SNHLY, CDR2 FYNNEI. For the CDR3, the DNA is TGTGCCAGCAGTGAAGCGTACGAGCAGTACTTC. The encoded protein is CASSEAYEQYF.

This clone was picked up a small number of times. The V and J genes are TRBV10-3 and TRBJ1-4; the D gene is possibly TRBD1 (5 bases). Per germline, CDR1 ENHRY and CDR2 SYGVKD. The V gene lost 11 bases and the J gene lost 8 bases, with 18 bases spanning the gap. This CDR3 has 13 residues. CDR3 sequence (DNA): TGTGCCGCCAGTCGGGGGGTAGACGAAAAACTGTTTTTT. This translates into CAASRGVDEKLFF.

This chain uses TRBV29-1 with TRBJ2-1; D may correspond to TRBD1 or TRBD2 (6 bases each). V lost 7 bases and J 9 bases, leaving 22 bases between the germline ends. CDR1 is SQVTM, CDR2 ANQGSEA, per germline. The CDR3 contains 14 residues. CDR3 nucleotide sequence: TGCAGCGCAACACCCGGCCCCCCGGGGGCTGAGCAGTTCTTC. Translation: CSATPGPPGAEQFF.